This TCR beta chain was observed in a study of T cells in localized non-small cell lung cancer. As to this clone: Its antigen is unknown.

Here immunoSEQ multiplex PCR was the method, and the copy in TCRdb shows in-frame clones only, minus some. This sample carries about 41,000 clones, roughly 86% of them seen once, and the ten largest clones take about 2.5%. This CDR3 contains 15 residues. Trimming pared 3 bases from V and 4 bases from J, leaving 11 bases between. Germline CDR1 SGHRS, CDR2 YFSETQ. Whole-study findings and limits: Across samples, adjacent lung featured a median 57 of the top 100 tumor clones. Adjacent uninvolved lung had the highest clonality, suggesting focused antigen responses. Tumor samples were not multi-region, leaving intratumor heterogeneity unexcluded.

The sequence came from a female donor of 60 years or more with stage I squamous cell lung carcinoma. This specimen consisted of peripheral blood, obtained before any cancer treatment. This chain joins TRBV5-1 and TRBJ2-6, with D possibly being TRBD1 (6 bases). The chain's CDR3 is CASSSTGSGANVLTF. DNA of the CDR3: TGCGCCAGCAGCTCAACAGGGAGCGGGGCCAACGTCCTGACTTTC.